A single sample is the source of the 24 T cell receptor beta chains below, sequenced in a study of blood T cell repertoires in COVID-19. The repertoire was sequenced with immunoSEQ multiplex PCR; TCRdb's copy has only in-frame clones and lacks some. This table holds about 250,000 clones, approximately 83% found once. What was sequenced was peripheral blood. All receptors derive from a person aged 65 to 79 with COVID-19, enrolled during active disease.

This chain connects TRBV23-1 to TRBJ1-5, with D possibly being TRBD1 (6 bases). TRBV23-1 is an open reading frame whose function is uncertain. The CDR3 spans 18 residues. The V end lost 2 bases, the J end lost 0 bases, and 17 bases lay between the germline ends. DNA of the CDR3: TGCGCCAGCAGTCAACCCGGCCAGGGGATAGGTAGCAATCAGCCCCAGCATTTT. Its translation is CASSQPGQGIGSNQPQHF.

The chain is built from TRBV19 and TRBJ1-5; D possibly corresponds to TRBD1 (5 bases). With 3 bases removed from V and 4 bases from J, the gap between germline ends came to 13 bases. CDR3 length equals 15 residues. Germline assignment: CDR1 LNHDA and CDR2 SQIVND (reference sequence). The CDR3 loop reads CASSIIQGANQPQHF. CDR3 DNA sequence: TGTGCCAGTAGTATCATTCAGGGCGCAAATCAGCCCCAGCATTTT. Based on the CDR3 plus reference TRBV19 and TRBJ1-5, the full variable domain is DGGITQSPKYLFRKEGQNVTLSCEQNLNHDAMYWYRQDPGQGLRLIYYSQIVNDFQKGDIAEGYSVSREKKESFPLTVTSAQKNPTAFYLCASSIIQGANQPQHFGDGTRLSIL.

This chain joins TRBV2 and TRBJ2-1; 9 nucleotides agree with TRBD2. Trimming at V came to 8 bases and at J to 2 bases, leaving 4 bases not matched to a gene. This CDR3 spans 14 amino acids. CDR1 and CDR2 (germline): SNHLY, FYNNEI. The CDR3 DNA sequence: TGTGCCAGCCGCGCGGGAGGGGCCTACAATGAGCAGTTCTTC. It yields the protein CASRAGGAYNEQFF.

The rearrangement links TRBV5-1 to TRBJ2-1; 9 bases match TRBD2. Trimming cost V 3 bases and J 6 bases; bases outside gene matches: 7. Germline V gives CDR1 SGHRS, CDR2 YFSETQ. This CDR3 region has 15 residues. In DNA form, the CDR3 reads TGCGCCAGCAGCTGGAGCGGGGGGAGCCGCAATGAGCAGTTCTTC. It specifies CASSWSGGSRNEQFF.

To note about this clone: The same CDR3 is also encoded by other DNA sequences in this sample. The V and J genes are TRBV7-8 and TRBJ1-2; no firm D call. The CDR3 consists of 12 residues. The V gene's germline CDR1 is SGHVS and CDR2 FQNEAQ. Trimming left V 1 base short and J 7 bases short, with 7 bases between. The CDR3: CASSLGAGGYTF. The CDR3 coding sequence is TGTGCCAGCAGCTTAGGGGCAGGTGGCTACACCTTC.

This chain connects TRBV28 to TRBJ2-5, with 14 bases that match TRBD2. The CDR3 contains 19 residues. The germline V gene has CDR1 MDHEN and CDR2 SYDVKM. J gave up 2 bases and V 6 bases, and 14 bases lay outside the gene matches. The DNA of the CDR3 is TGTGCCAGCAGGGCCCATGGGACTAGCGGGAGATACCGACAAGAGACCCAGTACTTC. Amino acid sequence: CASRAHGTSGRYRQETQYF.

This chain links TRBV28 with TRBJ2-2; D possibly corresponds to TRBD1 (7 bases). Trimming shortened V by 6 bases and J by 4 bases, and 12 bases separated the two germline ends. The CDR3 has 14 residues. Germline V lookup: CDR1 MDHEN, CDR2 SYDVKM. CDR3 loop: CASRRGTATGELFF. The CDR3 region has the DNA TGTGCCAGCAGACGCGGGACAGCCACCGGGGAGCTGTTTTTT.

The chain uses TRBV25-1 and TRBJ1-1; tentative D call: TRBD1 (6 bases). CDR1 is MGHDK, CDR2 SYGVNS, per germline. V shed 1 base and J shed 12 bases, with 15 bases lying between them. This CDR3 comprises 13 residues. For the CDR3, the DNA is TGTGCCAGCAGTGAATGGGGAGGGGGTAGGTCTTTCTTT. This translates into CASSEWGGGRSFF.

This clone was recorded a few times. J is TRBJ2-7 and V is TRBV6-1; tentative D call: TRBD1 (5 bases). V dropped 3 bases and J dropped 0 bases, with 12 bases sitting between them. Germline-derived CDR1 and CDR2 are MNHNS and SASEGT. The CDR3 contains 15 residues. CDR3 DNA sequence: TGTGCCAGCAGTGACCTACGAGACAGCTCCTACGAGCAGTACTTC. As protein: CASSDLRDSSYEQYF.

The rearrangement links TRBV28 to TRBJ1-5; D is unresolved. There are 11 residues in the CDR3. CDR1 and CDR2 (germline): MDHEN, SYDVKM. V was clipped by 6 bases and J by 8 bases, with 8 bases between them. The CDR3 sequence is CASRREEPQHF. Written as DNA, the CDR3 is TGTGCCAGCAGACGGGAGGAGCCCCAGCATTTT.

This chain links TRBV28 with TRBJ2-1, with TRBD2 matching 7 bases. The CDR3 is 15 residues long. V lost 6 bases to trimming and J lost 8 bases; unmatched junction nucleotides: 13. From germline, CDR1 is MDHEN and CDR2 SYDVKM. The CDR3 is CASSYYGRAGDEQFF. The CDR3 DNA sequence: TGTGCCAGCAGCTACTACGGCAGGGCGGGGGATGAGCAGTTCTTC.

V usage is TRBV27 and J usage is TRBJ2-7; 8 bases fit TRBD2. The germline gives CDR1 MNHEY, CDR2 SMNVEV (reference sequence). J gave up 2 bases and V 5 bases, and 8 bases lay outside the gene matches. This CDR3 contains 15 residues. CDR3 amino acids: CASSLWAGGPYEQYF. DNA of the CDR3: TGTGCCAGCAGTCTTTGGGCGGGGGGCCCCTACGAGCAGTACTTC.

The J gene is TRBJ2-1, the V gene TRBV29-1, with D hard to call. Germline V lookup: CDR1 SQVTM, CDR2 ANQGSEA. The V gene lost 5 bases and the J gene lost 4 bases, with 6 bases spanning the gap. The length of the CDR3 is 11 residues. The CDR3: CSVRGYNEQFF. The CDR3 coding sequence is TGCAGCGTTCGAGGTTACAATGAGCAGTTCTTC.

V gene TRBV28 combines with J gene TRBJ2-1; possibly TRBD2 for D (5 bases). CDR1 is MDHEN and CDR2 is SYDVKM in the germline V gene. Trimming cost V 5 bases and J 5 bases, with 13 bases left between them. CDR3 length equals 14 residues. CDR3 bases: TGTGCCAGCAGTCTCATAGCGAGTCACAATGAGCAGTTCTTC. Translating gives CASSLIASHNEQFF.

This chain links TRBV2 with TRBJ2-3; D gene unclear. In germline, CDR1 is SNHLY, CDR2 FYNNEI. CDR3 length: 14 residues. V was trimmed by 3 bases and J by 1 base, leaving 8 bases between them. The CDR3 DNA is TGTGCCAGCAGTGACGGCGGTCGCACAGATACGCAGTATTTT. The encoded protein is CASSDGGRTDTQYF.

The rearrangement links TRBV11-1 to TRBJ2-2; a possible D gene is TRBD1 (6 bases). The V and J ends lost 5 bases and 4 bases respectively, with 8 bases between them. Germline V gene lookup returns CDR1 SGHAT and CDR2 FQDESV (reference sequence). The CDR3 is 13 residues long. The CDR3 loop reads CASSEQGTGELFF. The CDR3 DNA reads TGTGCCAGCAGCGAACAGGGCACCGGGGAGCTGTTTTTT.

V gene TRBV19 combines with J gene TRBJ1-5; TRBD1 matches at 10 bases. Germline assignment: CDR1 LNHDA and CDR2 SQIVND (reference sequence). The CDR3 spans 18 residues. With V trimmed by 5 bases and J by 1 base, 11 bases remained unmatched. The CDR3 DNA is TGTGCCAGTAGTTTAGGGACAGGGGATCCCAGGAGCAATCAGCCCCAGCATTTT. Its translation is CASSLGTGDPRSNQPQHF.

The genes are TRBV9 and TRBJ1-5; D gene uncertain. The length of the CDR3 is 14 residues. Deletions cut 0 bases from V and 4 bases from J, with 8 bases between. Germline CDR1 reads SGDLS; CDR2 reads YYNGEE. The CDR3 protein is CASSVGGLNQPQHF. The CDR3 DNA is TGTGCCAGCAGCGTAGGTGGACTGAATCAGCCCCAGCATTTT.

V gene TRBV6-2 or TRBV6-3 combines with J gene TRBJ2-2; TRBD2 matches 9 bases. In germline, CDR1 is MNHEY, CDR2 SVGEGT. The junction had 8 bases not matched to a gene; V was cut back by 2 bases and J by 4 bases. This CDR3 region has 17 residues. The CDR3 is CASSYGGGAAGTGELFF. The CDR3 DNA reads TGTGCCAGCAGTTACGGCGGGGGGGCCGCTGGCACCGGGGAGCTGTTTTTT.

The CDR3 loop is CASSGLAGLANTGELFF. For the CDR3, the DNA is TGTGCCAGCAGTGGTCTAGCGGGGTTAGCGAACACCGGGGAGCTGTTTTTT. The rearrangement uses TRBV2 and TRBJ2-2; TRBD2 matches 9 bases. The CDR3 is 17 amino acids. Germline-derived CDR1 and CDR2 are SNHLY and FYNNEI. V gave up 4 bases and J gave up 0 bases; unmatched junction bases: 6.

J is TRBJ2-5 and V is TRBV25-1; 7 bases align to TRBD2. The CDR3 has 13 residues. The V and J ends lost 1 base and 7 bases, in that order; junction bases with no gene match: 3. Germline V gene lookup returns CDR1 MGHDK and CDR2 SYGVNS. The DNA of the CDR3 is TGTGCCAGCAGTGAATGGGGGGGTATGACCCAGTACTTC. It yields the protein CASSEWGGMTQYF.

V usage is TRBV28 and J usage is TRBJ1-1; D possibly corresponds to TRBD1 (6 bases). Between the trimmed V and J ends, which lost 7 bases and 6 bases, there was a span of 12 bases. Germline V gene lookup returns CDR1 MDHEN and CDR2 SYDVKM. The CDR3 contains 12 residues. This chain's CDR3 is CASKTGPPEAFF. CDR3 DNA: TGTGCCAGCAAAACAGGGCCTCCTGAAGCTTTCTTT. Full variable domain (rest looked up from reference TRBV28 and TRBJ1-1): DVKVTQSSRYLVKRTGEKVFLECVQDMDHENMFWYRQDPGLGLRLIYFSYDVKMKEKGDIPEGYSVSREKKERFSLILESASTNQTSMYLCASKTGPPEAFFGQGTRLTVV.

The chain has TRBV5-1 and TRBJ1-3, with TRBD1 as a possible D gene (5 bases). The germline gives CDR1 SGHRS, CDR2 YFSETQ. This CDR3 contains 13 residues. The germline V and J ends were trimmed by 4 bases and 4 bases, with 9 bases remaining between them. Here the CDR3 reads CASSGRAGNTIYF. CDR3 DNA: TGCGCCAGCAGCGGCAGGGCCGGAAACACCATATATTTT.

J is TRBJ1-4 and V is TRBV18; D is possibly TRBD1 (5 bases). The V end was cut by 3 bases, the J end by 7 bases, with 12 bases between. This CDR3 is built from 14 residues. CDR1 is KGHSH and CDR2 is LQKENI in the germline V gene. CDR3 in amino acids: CASSPREGGEKLFF. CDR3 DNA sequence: TGTGCCAGCTCACCCAGGGAAGGCGGTGAAAAACTGTTTTTT.